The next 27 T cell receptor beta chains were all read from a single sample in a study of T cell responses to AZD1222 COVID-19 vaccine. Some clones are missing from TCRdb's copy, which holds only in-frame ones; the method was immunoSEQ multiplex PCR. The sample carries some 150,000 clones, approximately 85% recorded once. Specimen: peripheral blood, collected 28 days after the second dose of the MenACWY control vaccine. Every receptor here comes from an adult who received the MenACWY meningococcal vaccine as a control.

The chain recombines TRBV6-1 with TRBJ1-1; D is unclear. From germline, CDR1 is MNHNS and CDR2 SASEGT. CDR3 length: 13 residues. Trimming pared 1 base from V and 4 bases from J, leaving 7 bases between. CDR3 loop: CASSEEVSTEAFF. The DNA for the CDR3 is TGTGCCAGCAGTGAAGAGGTGAGCACTGAAGCTTTCTTT.

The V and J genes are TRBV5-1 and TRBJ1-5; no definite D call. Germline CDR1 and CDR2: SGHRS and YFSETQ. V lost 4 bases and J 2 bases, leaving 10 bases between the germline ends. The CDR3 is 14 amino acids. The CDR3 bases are TGCGCCAGCAGCCCGGCATCAGGCAATCAGCCCCAGCATTTT. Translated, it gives CASSPASGNQPQHF.

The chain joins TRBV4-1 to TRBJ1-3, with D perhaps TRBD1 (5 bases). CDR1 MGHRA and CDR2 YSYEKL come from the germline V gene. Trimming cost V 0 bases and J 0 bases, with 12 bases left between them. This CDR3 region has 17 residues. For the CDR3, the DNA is TGCGCCAGCAGCCAAGATCGAGGGGCGAGCTCTGGAAACACCATATATTTT. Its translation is CASSQDRGASSGNTIYF.

CDR3 sequence (DNA): TGTGCCAGCAGCTTGGCCGGGACTAGCGGGAGAAATGAGCAGTTCTTC. Translation gives CASSLAGTSGRNEQFF. This chain uses TRBV5-6 with TRBJ2-1; 14 bases align to TRBD2. This CDR3 comprises 16 residues. J gave up 7 bases and V 0 bases, and 3 bases lay outside the gene matches. Germline V CDR1 and CDR2: SGHDT, YYEEEE.

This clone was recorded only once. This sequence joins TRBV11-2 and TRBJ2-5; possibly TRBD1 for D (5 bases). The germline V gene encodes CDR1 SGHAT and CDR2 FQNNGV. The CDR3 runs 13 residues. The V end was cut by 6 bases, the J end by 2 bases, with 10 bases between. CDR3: CASSPTEQETQYF. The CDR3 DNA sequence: TGTGCCAGCAGTCCGACAGAGCAAGAGACCCAGTACTTC.

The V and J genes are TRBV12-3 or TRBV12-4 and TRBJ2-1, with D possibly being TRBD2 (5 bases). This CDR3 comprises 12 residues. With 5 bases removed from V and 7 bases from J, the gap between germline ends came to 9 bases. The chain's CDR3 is CASSARLNEQFF. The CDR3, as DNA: TGTGCCAGCAGTGCGAGACTAAATGAGCAGTTCTTC.

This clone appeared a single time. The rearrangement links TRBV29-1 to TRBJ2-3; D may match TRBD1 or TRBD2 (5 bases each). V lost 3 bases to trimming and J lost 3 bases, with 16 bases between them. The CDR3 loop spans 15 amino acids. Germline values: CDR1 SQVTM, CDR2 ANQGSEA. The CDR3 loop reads CSVDPSGRGTDTQYF. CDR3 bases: TGCAGCGTTGACCCGAGCGGTAGGGGAACAGATACGCAGTATTTT.

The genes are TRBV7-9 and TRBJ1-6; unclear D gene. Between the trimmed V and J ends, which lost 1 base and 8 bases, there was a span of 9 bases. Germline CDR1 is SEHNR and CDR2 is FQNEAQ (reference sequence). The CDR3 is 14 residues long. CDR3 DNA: TGTGCCAGCAGCTTAGGAACGTCGGATTCACCCCTCCACTTT. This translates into CASSLGTSDSPLHF.

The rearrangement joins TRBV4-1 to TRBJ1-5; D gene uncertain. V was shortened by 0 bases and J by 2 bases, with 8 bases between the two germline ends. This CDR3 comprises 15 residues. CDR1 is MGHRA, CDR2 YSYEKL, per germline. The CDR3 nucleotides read TGCGCCAGCAGCCAAGATCCGTGGGGCAATCAGCCCCAGCATTTT. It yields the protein CASSQDPWGNQPQHF.

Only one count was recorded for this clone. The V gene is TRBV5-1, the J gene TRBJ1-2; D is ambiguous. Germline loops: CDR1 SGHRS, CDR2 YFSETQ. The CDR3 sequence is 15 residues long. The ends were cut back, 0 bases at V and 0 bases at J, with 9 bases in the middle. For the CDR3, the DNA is TGCGCCAGCAGCTTGGGGGTGCAGGCTAACTATGGCTACACCTTC. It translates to CASSLGVQANYGYTF.

The CDR3 here is CASSLGQGETQYF. The CDR3 region has the DNA TGCGCCAGCAGCTTGGGACAGGGAGAGACCCAGTACTTC. The rearrangement uses TRBV5-1 and TRBJ2-5, with 7 positions matching TRBD1. V dropped 0 bases and J dropped 4; count of bases not matched to a gene: 0. Germline V lookup: CDR1 SGHRS, CDR2 YFSETQ. This CDR3 comprises 13 residues.

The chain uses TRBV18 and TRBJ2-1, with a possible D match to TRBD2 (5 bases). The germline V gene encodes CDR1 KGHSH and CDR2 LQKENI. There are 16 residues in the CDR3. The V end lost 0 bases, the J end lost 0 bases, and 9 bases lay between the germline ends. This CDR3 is CASSPPRASSYNEQFF. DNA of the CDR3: TGTGCCAGCTCACCACCGAGGGCGAGCTCCTACAATGAGCAGTTCTTC. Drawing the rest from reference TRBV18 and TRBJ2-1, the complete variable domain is NAGVMQNPRHLVRRRGQEARLRCSPMKGHSHVYWYRQLPEEGLKFMVYLQKENIIDESGMPKERFSAEFPKEGPSILRIQQVVRGDSAAYFCASSPPRASSYNEQFFGPGTRLTVL.

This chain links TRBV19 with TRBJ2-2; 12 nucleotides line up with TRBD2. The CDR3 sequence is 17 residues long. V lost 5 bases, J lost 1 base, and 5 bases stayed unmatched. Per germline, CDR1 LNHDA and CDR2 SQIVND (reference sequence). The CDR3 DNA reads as TGTGCCAGTAGTCGACTAGCGGGGGCCCTGAACACCGGGGAGCTGTTTTTT. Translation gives CASSRLAGALNTGELFF.

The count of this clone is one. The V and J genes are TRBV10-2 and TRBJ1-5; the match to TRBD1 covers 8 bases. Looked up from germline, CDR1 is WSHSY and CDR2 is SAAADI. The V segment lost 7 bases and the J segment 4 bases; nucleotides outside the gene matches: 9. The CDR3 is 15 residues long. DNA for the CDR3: TGCGCCAGCAAATTCGACAGGGGAGATAATCAGCCCCAGCATTTT. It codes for CASKFDRGDNQPQHF.

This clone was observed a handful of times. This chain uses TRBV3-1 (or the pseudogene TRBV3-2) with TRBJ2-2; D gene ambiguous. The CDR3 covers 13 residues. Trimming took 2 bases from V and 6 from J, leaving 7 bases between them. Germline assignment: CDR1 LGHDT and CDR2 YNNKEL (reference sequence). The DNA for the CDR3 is TGTGCCAGCAGCCAATATTTGGCCGGGGAGCTGTTTTTT. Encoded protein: CASSQYLAGELFF.

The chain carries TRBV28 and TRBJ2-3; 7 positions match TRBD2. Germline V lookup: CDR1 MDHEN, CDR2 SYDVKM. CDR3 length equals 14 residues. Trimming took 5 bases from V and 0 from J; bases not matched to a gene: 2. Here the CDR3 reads CASSPRGSTDTQYF. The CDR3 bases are TGTGCCAGCAGTCCGCGGGGGAGCACAGATACGCAGTATTTT.

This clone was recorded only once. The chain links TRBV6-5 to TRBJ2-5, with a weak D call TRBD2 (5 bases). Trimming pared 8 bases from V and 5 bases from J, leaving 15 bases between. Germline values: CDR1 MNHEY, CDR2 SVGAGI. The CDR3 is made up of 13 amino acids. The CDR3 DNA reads TGTGCCAGCCGTATGAGGGATTGGGAGACCCAGTACTTC. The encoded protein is CASRMRDWETQYF.

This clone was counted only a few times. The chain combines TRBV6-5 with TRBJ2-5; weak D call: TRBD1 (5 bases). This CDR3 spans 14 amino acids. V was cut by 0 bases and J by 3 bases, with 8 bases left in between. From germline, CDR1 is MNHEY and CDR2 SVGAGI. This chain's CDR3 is CASSYSYRKETQYF. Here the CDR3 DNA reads TGTGCCAGCAGTTACTCGTACAGGAAAGAGACCCAGTACTTC.

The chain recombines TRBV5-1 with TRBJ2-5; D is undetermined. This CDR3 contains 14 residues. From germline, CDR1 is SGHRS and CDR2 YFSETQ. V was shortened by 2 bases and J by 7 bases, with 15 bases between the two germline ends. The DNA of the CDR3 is TGCGCCAGCAGCTTCGGGCAGCCACCCGTGACCCAGTACTTC. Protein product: CASSFGQPPVTQYF.

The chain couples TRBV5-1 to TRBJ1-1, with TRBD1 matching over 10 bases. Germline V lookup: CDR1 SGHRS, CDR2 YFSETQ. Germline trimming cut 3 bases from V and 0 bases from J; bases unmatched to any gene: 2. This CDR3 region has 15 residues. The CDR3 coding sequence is TGCGCCAGCAGCTCGGGACAGGGGTTGAACACTGAAGCTTTCTTT. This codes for CASSSGQGLNTEAFF.

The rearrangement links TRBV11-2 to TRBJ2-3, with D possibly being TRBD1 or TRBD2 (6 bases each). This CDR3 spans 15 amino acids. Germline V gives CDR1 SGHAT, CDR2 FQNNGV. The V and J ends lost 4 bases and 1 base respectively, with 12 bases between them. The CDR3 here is CASSSWGAGTDTQYF. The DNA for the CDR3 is TGTGCCAGCAGCTCATGGGGGGCTGGCACAGATACGCAGTATTTT.

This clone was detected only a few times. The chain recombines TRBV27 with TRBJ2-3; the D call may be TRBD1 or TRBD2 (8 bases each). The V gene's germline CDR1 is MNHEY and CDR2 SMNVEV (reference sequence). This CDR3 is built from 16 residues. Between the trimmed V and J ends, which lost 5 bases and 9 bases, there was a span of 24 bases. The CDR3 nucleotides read TGTGCCAGCAGTCCAAACAGGGGGACTAGGGTTGACACGCAGTATTTT. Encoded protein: CASSPNRGTRVDTQYF.

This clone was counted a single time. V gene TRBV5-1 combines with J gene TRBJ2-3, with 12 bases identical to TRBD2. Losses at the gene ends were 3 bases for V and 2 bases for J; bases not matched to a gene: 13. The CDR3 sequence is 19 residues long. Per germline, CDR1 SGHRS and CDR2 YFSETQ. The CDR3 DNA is TGCGCCAGCAGCTCGAACGCACTAGCGGGGGGCCGGGTCACAGATACGCAGTATTTT. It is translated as CASSSNALAGGRVTDTQYF.

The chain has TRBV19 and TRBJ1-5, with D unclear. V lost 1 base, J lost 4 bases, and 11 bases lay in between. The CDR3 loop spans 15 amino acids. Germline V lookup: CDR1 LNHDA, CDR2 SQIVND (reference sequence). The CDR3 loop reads CASSIGQLRNQPQHF. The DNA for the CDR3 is TGTGCCAGTAGTATAGGTCAGCTTAGGAATCAGCCCCAGCATTTT.

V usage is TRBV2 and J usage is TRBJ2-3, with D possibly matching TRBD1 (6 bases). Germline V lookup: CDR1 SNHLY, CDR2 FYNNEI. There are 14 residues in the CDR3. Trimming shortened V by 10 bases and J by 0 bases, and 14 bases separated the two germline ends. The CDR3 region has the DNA TGTGCCACCTCCGGGACACCGAGCACAGATACGCAGTATTTT. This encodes CATSGTPSTDTQYF.

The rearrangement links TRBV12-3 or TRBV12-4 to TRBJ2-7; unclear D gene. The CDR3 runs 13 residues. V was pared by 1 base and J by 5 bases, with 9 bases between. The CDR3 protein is CASSLVPIHEQYF. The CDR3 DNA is TGTGCCAGCAGTTTAGTGCCAATTCACGAGCAGTACTTC.

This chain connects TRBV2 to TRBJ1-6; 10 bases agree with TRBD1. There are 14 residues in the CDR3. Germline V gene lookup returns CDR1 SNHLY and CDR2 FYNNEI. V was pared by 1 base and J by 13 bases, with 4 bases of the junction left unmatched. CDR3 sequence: CASSEGTGGPPLHF. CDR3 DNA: TGTGCCAGCAGTGAAGGGACAGGGGGTCCCCCCCTCCACTTT.